The 20 T cell receptor beta chains presented below share a single source sample, sequenced in a study of prognosis after radiotherapy for stage I lung cancer. Template was genomic DNA; TCR beta CDR3 amplified in two multiplex PCR rounds. Individual primers that were specific to each TRBV and TRBJ gene served in first-round PCR. TCRdb re-derived calls from the multiplex PCR reads in MiXCR, one entry per CDR3 protein. This table has roughly 14,000 distinct CDR3 sequences, about a quarter appearing once. This material consisted of PBMCs, taken before or after stereotactic body radiation therapy (not recorded which). Receptor source: a donor at least 50 years old with non-small cell lung cancer.

There are many counts of this clonotype. This chain connects TRBV7-3 to TRBJ2-6; tentative D call: TRBD2 (5 bases). Trimming left V 2 bases short and J 2 bases short, with 7 bases between. The CDR3 has 15 amino acids. Germline loops: CDR1 SGHTA, CDR2 FQGTGA. The CDR3 is CASSLEGTGANVLTF. CDR3 bases: TGTGCCAGCAGCTTAGAGGGTACTGGGGCCAACGTCCTGACTTTC.

This clonotype was counted ten times or more. The chain recombines TRBV28 with TRBJ1-2; D perhaps matches TRBD1 (5 bases). Germline-derived CDR1 and CDR2 are MDHEN and SYDVKM. V was trimmed by 5 bases and J by 4 bases, leaving 17 bases between them. This CDR3 has 15 amino acids. In DNA, the CDR3 is TGTGCCAGCAGTCCCAGGGACTCGACCAGCTATGGCTACACCTTC. As protein: CASSPRDSTSYGYTF.

By its share, this clonotype is medium-sized. The chain employs TRBV28 and TRBJ1-6; the D is unclear. V was cut by 3 bases and J by 7 bases, with 4 bases left in between. The CDR3 loop spans 12 amino acids. The germline gives CDR1 MDHEN, CDR2 SYDVKM. DNA for the CDR3: TGTGCCAGCAGTTTCAAAAATTCACCCCTCCACTTT. This sequence encodes CASSFKNSPLHF.

The rearrangement uses TRBV28 and TRBJ1-1, with 9 positions matching TRBD1. The V and J ends lost 10 bases and 1 base, in that order; junction bases with no gene match: 22. This CDR3 spans 19 amino acids. Per germline, CDR1 MDHEN and CDR2 SYDVKM. CDR3 protein: CANIKPLGQGNGGNTEAFF. The CDR3 DNA reads TGTGCCAACATCAAACCCCTCGGACAGGGGAACGGAGGGAACACTGAAGCTTTCTTT. Based on the CDR3 plus reference TRBV28 and TRBJ1-1, the full variable domain is DVKVTQSSRYLVKRTGEKVFLECVQDMDHENMFWYRQDPGLGLRLIYFSYDVKMKEKGDIPEGYSVSREKKERFSLILESASTNQTSMYLCANIKPLGQGNGGNTEAFFGQGTRLTVV.

With respect to this clonotype: Its ends do not fully match the called genes, so a read error is possible. The gene calls are TRBV7-2 and TRBJ2-5, with D possibly matching TRBD1 (6 bases). This CDR3 spans 15 amino acids. CDR1 is SGHTA and CDR2 is FQGNSA in the germline V gene. In nucleotides, the CDR3 is TGTGCCAGCAGCTTCCACAGGGTAGAGTCGGAGACCAAGTACTTC. Protein product: CASSFHRVESETKYF. Together with reference TRBV7-2 and TRBJ2-5, the CDR3 gives the full variable domain: GAGVSQSPSNKVTEKGKDVELRCDPISGHTALYWYRQSLGQGLEFLIYFQGNSAPDKSGLPSDRFSAERTGGSVSTLTIQRTQQEDSAVYLCASSFHRVESETKYFGPGTRLLVL.

This clonotype has at least ten counts. Here the CDR3 reads CANRKSGATSTDTQYF. In DNA, the CDR3 is TGTGCCAACCGCAAATCGGGGGCCACTAGCACAGATACGCAGTATTTT. The V call is TRBV19, the J call TRBJ2-3; possibly TRBD1 or TRBD2 for D (6 bases each). CDR3 length equals 16 residues. V lost 10 bases and J lost 0, with 20 bases in between. Germline V gene data show CDR1 as LNHDA and CDR2 as SQIVND (reference sequence). Supplemented by reference TRBV19 and TRBJ2-3, the full variable domain reads DGGITQSPKYLFRKEGQNVTLSCEQNLNHDAMYWYRQDPGQGLRLIYYSQIVNDFQKGDIAEGYSVSREKKESFPLTVTSAQKNPTAFYLCANRKSGATSTDTQYFGPGTRLTVL.

This clonotype occurred many times. The chain is built from TRBV5-1 and TRBJ2-5; TRBD2 matches 9 bases. Germline trimming cut 2 bases from V and 5 bases from J; bases unmatched to any gene: 7. Germline assignment: CDR1 SGHRS and CDR2 YFSETQ. The CDR3 covers 15 residues. The CDR3 bases are TGCGCCAGCAGCTTCGGGGGAAGCGGGGGGGAGACCCAGTACTTC. The encoded protein is CASSFGGSGGETQYF.

The J gene is TRBJ2-5, the V gene TRBV20-1, with 9 positions matching TRBD1. The length of the CDR3 is 15 residues. V gave up 4 bases and J gave up 2 bases; unmatched junction bases: 8. Germline loops: CDR1 DFQATT, CDR2 SNEGSKA (reference sequence). CDR3 in DNA: TGCAGTGCTACCACCCCCGGGACAGGGCAAGAGACCCAGTACTTC. Translating it yields CSATTPGTGQETQYF.

As regards this clonotype: A read error likely explains this, since a far larger clone differs by one base. Here the CDR3 DNA reads TGTGCCAGCAAGGTTTCGGTCGCCACAGATACGCAGTATTTT. Protein sequence: CASKVSVATDTQYF. This chain links TRBV6-4 with TRBJ2-3; the D is unclear. Germline V gives CDR1 MRHNA, CDR2 SNTAGT. Trimming shortened V by 7 bases and J by 2 bases, and 13 bases separated the two germline ends. The CDR3 has 14 amino acids.

By share, this clonotype ranks as medium-sized. The V and J genes are TRBV12-3 or TRBV12-4 and TRBJ2-3; D gene uncertain. This CDR3 has 14 residues. V was pared by 4 bases and J by 2 bases, with 10 bases between. CDR3 region: CASSSLAYTDTQYF. CDR3 nucleotide sequence: TGTGCCAGCAGTTCTCTGGCCTACACAGATACGCAGTATTTT.

This clonotype was recorded at least ten times. Just one base apart from a much larger clone, this may be a read error. The chain uses TRBV20-1 and TRBJ2-1; the match to TRBD2 covers 9 bases. The CDR3 sequence is 15 residues long. Germline V gene lookup returns CDR1 DFQATT and CDR2 SNEGSKA (reference sequence). The CDR3 DNA reads TGCAGTGCTGGAGATGGCGGGAGGGTAAGCAATGAGCAGTTCTTC. Its protein is CSAGDGGRVSNEQFF.

This clonotype was recorded at least ten times. The chain carries TRBV5-1 and TRBJ2-2; weak D call: TRBD2 (5 bases). Germline V gene lookup returns CDR1 SGHRS and CDR2 YFSETQ. Deletions cut 5 bases from V and 5 bases from J, with 16 bases between. The CDR3 is 15 amino acids. CDR3 region: CASRDGVRFTGELFF. The CDR3 DNA follows: TGCGCCAGCAGAGACGGGGTTAGGTTTACCGGGGAGCTGTTTTTT. Looking up the rest from reference TRBV5-1 and TRBJ2-2 gives the full variable domain: KAGVTQTPRYLIKTRGQQVTLSCSPISGHRSVSWYQQTPGQGLQFLFEYFSETQRNKGNFPGRFSGRQFSNSRSEMNVSTLELGDSALYLCASRDGVRFTGELFFGEGSRLTVL.

This clonotype qualifies as medium-sized (0.01 to 0.1%). The chain recombines TRBV4-1 with TRBJ2-3, with D tentatively TRBD2 (5 bases). V was clipped by 4 bases and J by 4 bases, with 18 bases between them. Germline V gene sequence: CDR1 MGHRA, CDR2 YSYEKL. This CDR3 contains 16 residues. Here the CDR3 DNA reads TGCGCCAGCAGCCGTGAATCCATGGGGAGCTCAGATACGCAGTATTTT. This translates into CASSRESMGSSDTQYF.

V usage is TRBV30 and J usage is TRBJ1-2, with 8 bases aligning to TRBD1. V lost 4 bases, J lost 5 bases, and 12 bases stayed unmatched. CDR3 length: 15 residues. Germline CDR1 GTSNPN, CDR2 SVGIG (reference sequence). In DNA, the CDR3 is TGTGCCTGGAACCTTGGACAGGGAAGTGAATATGGCTACACCTTC. Translating it yields CAWNLGQGSEYGYTF.

This clonotype was counted ten times or more. The chain recombines TRBV5-1 with TRBJ2-5; no firm D call. Germline V gene lookup returns CDR1 SGHRS and CDR2 YFSETQ. Trimming cost V 3 bases and J 1 base, with 10 bases left between them. The CDR3 is made up of 14 amino acids. The CDR3 coding sequence is TGCGCCAGCAGCTCGAGGAACTTCCAAGAGACCCAGTACTTC. Protein: CASSSRNFQETQYF.

The rearrangement uses TRBV24-1 and TRBJ1-2, with unresolved D. This CDR3 contains 12 residues. Germline assignment: CDR1 KGHDR and CDR2 SFDVKD. Trimming shortened V by 3 bases and J by 8 bases, and 9 bases separated the two germline ends. In DNA, the CDR3 is TGTGCCACCAGTGATGATAACATAGGCTACACCTTC. Its protein is CATSDDNIGYTF.

Notes on this clonotype: One base away lies a much larger clone, so this may be a sequencing read error. V usage is TRBV28 and J usage is TRBJ2-7, with D maybe TRBD1 (6 bases). The V end lost 2 bases, the J end lost 5 bases, and 16 bases lay between the germline ends. From germline, CDR1 is MDHEN and CDR2 SYDVKM. The CDR3 sequence is 15 residues long. CDR3 sequence: CASSLACLGAHEQYF. The CDR3 DNA reads as TGTGCCAGCAGTTTAGCCTGCTTGGGGGCCCACGAGCAGTACTTC. The full variable domain, in which reference TRBV28 and TRBJ2-7 provide the parts outside the CDR3, is DVKVTQSSRYLVKRTGEKVFLECVQDMDHENMFWYRQDPGLGLRLIYFSYDVKMKEKGDIPEGYSVSREKKERFSLILESASTNQTSMYLCASSLACLGAHEQYFGPGTRLTVT.

This clonotype was counted ten times or more. This sequence joins TRBV20-1 and TRBJ2-7; 11 positions match TRBD2. This CDR3 is built from 13 residues. The germline CDR1 and CDR2 sequences are DFQATT and SNEGSKA (reference sequence). V shed 6 bases, J shed 2 bases, and the junction held 3 bases outside the gene matches. Here the CDR3 reads CSAGTSGTYEQYF. The DNA for the CDR3 is TGCAGTGCCGGGACTAGCGGAACCTACGAGCAGTACTTC.

Comment on this clonotype: Germline is not matched at one junction end, which may reflect a read error. The chain has TRBV28 and TRBJ1-2; no firm D call. This CDR3 region has 17 residues. Germline V lookup: CDR1 MDHEN, CDR2 SYDVKM. CDR3 sequence: CTSIKQRWEGANYGYTF. The CDR3 DNA reads as TGTACCAGCATCAAACAACGGTGGGAGGGTGCAAACTATGGCTACACCTTC.

The chain's CDR3 is CAWRGLGASEVDIQYF. Written as DNA, the CDR3 is TGTGCCTGGAGAGGCCTCGGGGCGTCGGAGGTAGATATTCAGTATTTT. The V gene is TRBV30, the J gene TRBJ2-3, with D perhaps TRBD1 or TRBD2 (5 bases each). CDR3 length: 16 amino acids. V was pared by 3 bases and J by 12 bases, with 28 bases between. In germline, CDR1 is GTSNPN, CDR2 SVGIG (reference sequence).